This T cell receptor (beta chain) was captured by sequencing in a study of monozygotic twins with inflammatory bowel disease. cDNA encoding TCRalpha and TCRbeta underwent two nested PCRs of roughly 16 and 10 cycles, each of which was followed by bead purification. TCRdb processed the 5' RACE reads again and assigns one entry to each CDR3 protein, with no DNA. The specimen's table records around 370,000 distinct CDR3 sequences. The sequence derives from a human donor with ulcerative colitis or Crohn's disease, or a healthy co-twin of an affected twin (not recorded which). Sequencing was carried out using blood.

The CDR3 sequence: CASSLLTGGSSGGYTF. V gene TRBV7-2 combines with J gene TRBJ1-2; TCRdb indicates TRBD1, and absent DNA this call remains unverified. Germline V gene lookup returns CDR1 SGHTA and CDR2 FQGNSA. The CDR3 consists of 16 residues.